These T cell receptor beta chains were read from a single sample in a study of blood T cell repertoires in COVID-19. The assay was immunoSEQ multiplex PCR, and TCRdb's table has in-frame clones only and misses some. This table has under 30,000 clones, roughly nine tenths appearing once. Sequencing was done on a sample of peripheral blood. These TCRs come from a human donor with active COVID-19. The donor label of this sample is uncertain. Each CDR3 is given with its conserved first and last residue. D genes are given only for firm matches. Expanded clones get a size class; other rows say once, few or many, or leave the size out.

v_gene	d_gene	j_gene	abundance	CDR3aa	CDR3nt
TRBV18	NA	TRBJ2-7	NA	CASSPRGDSYEQYF	TGTGCCAGCTCACCACGGGGAGACTCCTACGAGCAGTACTTC
TRBV4-2	NA	TRBJ2-7	NA	CASSQVAVTETYEQYF	TGTGCCAGCAGCCAAGTCGCTGTGACAGAAACCTACGAGCAGTACTTC
TRBV7-9	NA	TRBJ1-2	NA	CASSLGGSRGRYGYTF	TGTGCCAGCAGCTTAGGTGGCAGCCGCGGGCGCTATGGCTACACCTTC
TRBV7-9	TRBD1	TRBJ1-4	NA	CASSLDSWAGGENEKLFF	TGTGCCAGCAGCTTAGATTCTTGGGCAGGGGGCGAGAATGAAAAACTGTTTTTT
TRBV11-3	TRBD1	TRBJ1-4	NA	CASSRDRDGKLFF	TGTGCCAGCAGCCGGGACAGGGATGGAAAACTGTTTTTT
TRBV7-2	NA	TRBJ1-6	NA	CASSLGTVGSPLHF	TGTGCCAGCAGCTTAGGGACAGTTGGTTCACCCCTCCACTTT
TRBV7-3	TRBD2	TRBJ2-1	NA	CASSLTGTSGNKQFF	TGTGCCAGCAGCCTCACCGGGACTAGCGGGAACAAGCAGTTCTTC
TRBV11-3	TRBD2	TRBJ2-5	NA	CASSLEREEDRETQYF	TGTGCCAGCAGCTTAGAGCGGGAGGAAGATCGGGAGACCCAGTACTTC
TRBV5-1	TRBD1	TRBJ2-5	NA	CASSLGMGQGAGETQYF	TGCGCCAGCAGCTTGGGAATGGGACAGGGGGCAGGGGAGACCCAGTACTTC
TRBV10-3	TRBD1	TRBJ2-7	NA	CAIRSQGAGYEQYF	TGTGCCATCAGATCCCAGGGGGCCGGCTACGAGCAGTACTTC
TRBV29-1	NA	TRBJ2-5	NA	CSVGDGRETQYF	TGCAGCGTTGGGGATGGGAGAGAGACCCAGTACTTC
TRBV4-1	NA	TRBJ1-5	NA	CASSQEWQGQPQHF	TGCGCCAGCAGCCAAGAGTGGCAGGGGCAGCCCCAGCATTTT
TRBV29-1	TRBD1	TRBJ1-6	NA	CSVAFGQDNSPLHF	TGCAGCGTTGCATTTGGACAGGATAATTCACCCCTCCACTTT
TRBV12-3/TRBV12-4	NA	TRBJ2-4	NA	CASSFTGRWTQYF	TGTGCCAGCAGTTTTACAGGCCGGTGGACTCAGTACTTC
TRBV5-1	NA	TRBJ2-5	NA	CASSLGLPGQETQYF	TGCGCCAGCAGCTTGGGCCTCCCGGGCCAAGAGACCCAGTACTTC
TRBV27	NA	TRBJ2-6	NA	CASSFRRPNSGANVLTF	TGTGCCAGCAGTTTTCGGCGGCCCAACTCTGGGGCCAACGTCCTGACTTTC
TRBV18	NA	TRBJ2-5	NA	CASSPIGGGSGETQYF	TGTGCCAGCTCACCGATTGGGGGCGGGAGTGGAGAGACCCAGTACTTC
TRBV5-1	NA	TRBJ1-2	NA	CASSLGGVDYGYTF	TGCGCCAGCAGCTTAGGGGGTGTTGACTATGGCTACACCTTC
TRBV2	NA	TRBJ2-3	NA	CASTLGGQGTDTQYF	TGTGCCAGCACACTTGGGGGCCAGGGCACAGATACGCAGTATTTT
TRBV5-1	TRBD2	TRBJ2-3	NA	CASSFLAGGPDTQYF	TGCGCCAGCAGCTTCTTAGCGGGGGGGCCAGATACGCAGTATTTT
TRBV14	TRBD2	TRBJ2-3	NA	CASSLSRTSGGATDTQYF	TGTGCCAGCAGCCTAAGTCGGACTAGCGGGGGGGCGACAGATACGCAGTATTTT
TRBV28	TRBD1	TRBJ2-7	NA	CASSSGQGPMEYF	TGTGCCAGCAGTTCAGGACAGGGACCTATGGAGTACTTC
TRBV29-1	TRBD1	TRBJ1-1	NA	CSARTGGYSSTEAFF	TGCAGCGCCCGGACAGGGGGATATAGTAGCACTGAAGCTTTCTTT
TRBV6-1	NA	TRBJ2-1	NA	CASSEASRPGKNEQFF	TGTGCCAGCAGTGAAGCGTCCCGGCCAGGGAAGAATGAGCAGTTCTTC
TRBV28	NA	TRBJ1-2	NA	CASSPLGGAYGYTF	TGTGCCAGCAGTCCTCTAGGGGGGGCCTATGGCTACACCTTC
TRBV11-2	NA	TRBJ2-1	NA	CATSGGSYNEQFF	TGTGCCACATCAGGGGGGTCCTACAATGAGCAGTTCTTC
TRBV6-2/TRBV6-3	TRBD2	TRBJ2-7	NA	CASSLLAGAYEQYF	TGTGCCAGCAGTTTGCTAGCGGGGGCCTACGAGCAGTACTTC
TRBV5-1	TRBD1	TRBJ2-2	NA	CASSYDRETDTGELFF	TGCGCCAGCAGCTATGACAGGGAAACGGACACCGGGGAGCTGTTTTTT
TRBV23-1	NA	TRBJ1-1	NA	CASTRQPELMNTEAFF	TGCGCCAGCACCAGACAGCCGGAATTAATGAACACTGAAGCTTTCTTT
TRBV12-3/TRBV12-4	NA	TRBJ1-2	NA	CATGGPVYGYTF	TGTGCCACGGGGGGTCCCGTCTATGGCTACACCTTC
TRBV4-3	TRBD1	TRBJ2-3	NA	CASSQHPSGQGVATQYF	TGCGCCAGCAGCCAGCACCCTTCGGGACAGGGGGTCGCTACGCAGTATTTT
TRBV27	NA	TRBJ1-1	NA	CASSLRGNTEAFF	TGTGCCAGCAGTTTAAGGGGGAACACTGAAGCTTTCTTT
TRBV3-1/TRBV3-2	NA	TRBJ1-6	NA	CASSQAVQAYNSPLHF	TGTGCCAGCAGCCAAGCGGTACAGGCATATAATTCACCCCTCCACTTT
TRBV9	TRBD1	TRBJ1-2	once	CASSVSWDRTNYGYTF	TGTGCCAGCAGCGTTAGTTGGGACAGAACAAACTATGGCTACACCTTC
TRBV19	NA	TRBJ2-5	NA	CASSMRTSTSQETQYF	TGTGCCAGTAGTATGCGGACTTCAACCTCGCAAGAGACCCAGTACTTC
TRBV4-1	TRBD1	TRBJ1-2	NA	CASSQDYAGTGGNGYTF	TGCGCCAGCAGCCAAGACTACGCCGGGACAGGGGGCAATGGCTACACCTTC
TRBV10-2	NA	TRBJ2-1	once	CASSWGVENEQFF	TGCGCCAGCTCTTGGGGGGTTGAGAATGAGCAGTTCTTC
TRBV2	NA	TRBJ1-1	NA	CASRSRQGLATEAFF	TGTGCCAGCAGAAGTCGTCAGGGTCTTGCCACTGAAGCTTTCTTT
TRBV11-2	NA	TRBJ1-6	once	CASSLGGIGRGNSPLHF	TGTGCCAGCAGCTTAGGTGGCATTGGCAGGGGTAATTCACCCCTCCACTTT
TRBV6-1	TRBD1	TRBJ1-5	NA	CASSDLDRASGNQPQHF	TGTGCCAGCAGTGACCTGGACAGGGCGAGTGGCAATCAGCCCCAGCATTTT
TRBV7-3	TRBD1	TRBJ2-3	once	CASSFRDRGYDTQYF	TGTGCCAGCAGCTTCCGGGACAGGGGATATGATACGCAGTATTTT
TRBV19	NA	TRBJ2-7	NA	CASSTEVAYEQYF	TGTGCCAGTAGTACCGAGGTTGCCTACGAGCAGTACTTC
TRBV2	TRBD1	TRBJ2-3	NA	CASSKGQDTDTQYF	TGTGCCAGCAGTAAAGGACAGGACACAGATACGCAGTATTTT
TRBV5-1	TRBD2	TRBJ2-3	NA	CASSGLQRGNTDTQYF	TGCGCCAGCAGCGGACTCCAGCGGGGGAACACAGATACGCAGTATTTT
TRBV6-6	TRBD1	TRBJ2-7	NA	CASSYRTGVHEQYF	TGTGCCAGCAGTTACCGGACAGGGGTCCACGAGCAGTACTTC
TRBV24-1	NA	TRBJ2-1	NA	CATSHRPGGFYEQFF	TGTGCCACCAGCCACCGGCCAGGGGGGTTCTATGAGCAGTTCTTC
TRBV14	TRBD2	TRBJ2-2	NA	CASSQWRGAGGSTGELFF	TGTGCCAGCAGCCAATGGAGGGGAGCGGGGGGTTCCACCGGGGAGCTGTTTTTT
TRBV2	NA	TRBJ2-6	NA	CASQRGGEVGANVLTF	TGTGCCAGTCAGAGAGGAGGGGAAGTTGGGGCCAACGTCCTGACTTTC
TRBV2	TRBD1	TRBJ2-6	NA	CASRTGAGANVLTF	TGTGCCAGCAGGACAGGGGCTGGGGCCAACGTCCTGACTTTC
TRBV6-6	NA	TRBJ1-1	NA	CASSYPEVTEAFF	TGTGCCAGCAGTTACCCGGAGGTCACTGAAGCTTTCTTT